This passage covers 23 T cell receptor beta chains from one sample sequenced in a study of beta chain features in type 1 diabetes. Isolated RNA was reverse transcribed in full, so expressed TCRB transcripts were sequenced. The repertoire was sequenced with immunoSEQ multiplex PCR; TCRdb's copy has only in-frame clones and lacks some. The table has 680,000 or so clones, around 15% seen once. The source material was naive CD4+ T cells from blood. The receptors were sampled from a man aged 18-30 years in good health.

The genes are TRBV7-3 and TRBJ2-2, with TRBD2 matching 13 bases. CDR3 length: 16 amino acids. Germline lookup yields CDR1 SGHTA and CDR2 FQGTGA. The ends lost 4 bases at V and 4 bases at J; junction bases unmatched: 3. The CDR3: CASSWTSGGITGELFF. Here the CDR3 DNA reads TGTGCCAGCAGCTGGACTAGCGGGGGAATCACCGGGGAGCTGTTTTTT.

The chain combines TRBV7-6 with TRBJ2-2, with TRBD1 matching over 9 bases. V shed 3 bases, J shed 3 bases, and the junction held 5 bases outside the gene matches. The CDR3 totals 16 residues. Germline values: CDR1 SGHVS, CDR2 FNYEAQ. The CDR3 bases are TGTGCCAGCAGCTTGGGGACAGGGCAATACACCGGGGAGCTGTTTTTT. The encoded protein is CASSLGTGQYTGELFF.

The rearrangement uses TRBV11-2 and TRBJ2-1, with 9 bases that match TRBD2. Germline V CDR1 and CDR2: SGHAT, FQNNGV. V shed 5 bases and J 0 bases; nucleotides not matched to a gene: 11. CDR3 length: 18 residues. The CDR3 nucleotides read TGTGCCAGCAGCCCGCTAAGCCTTAGCGGGAGCTCCTACAATGAGCAGTTCTTC. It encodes CASSPLSLSGSSYNEQFF.

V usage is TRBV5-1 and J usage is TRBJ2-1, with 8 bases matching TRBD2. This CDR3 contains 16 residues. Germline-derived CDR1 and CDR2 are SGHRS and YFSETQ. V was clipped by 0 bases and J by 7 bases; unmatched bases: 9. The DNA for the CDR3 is TGCGCCAGCAGCTTGGCGGCCAGCGGGAGTTGGAATGAGCAGTTCTTC. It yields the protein CASSLAASGSWNEQFF.

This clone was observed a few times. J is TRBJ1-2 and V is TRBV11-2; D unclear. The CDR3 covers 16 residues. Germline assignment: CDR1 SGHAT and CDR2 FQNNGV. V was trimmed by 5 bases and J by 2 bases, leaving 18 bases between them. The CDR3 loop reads CASSRRWGGVNYGYTF. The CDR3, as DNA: TGTGCCAGCAGCCGACGTTGGGGAGGTGTAAACTATGGCTACACCTTC. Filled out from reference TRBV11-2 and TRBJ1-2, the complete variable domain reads EAGVAQSPRYKIIEKRQSVAFWCNPISGHATLYWYQQILGQGPKLLIQFQNNGVVDDSQLPKDRFSAERLKGVDSTLKIQPAKLEDSAVYLCASSRRWGGVNYGYTFGSGTRLTVV.

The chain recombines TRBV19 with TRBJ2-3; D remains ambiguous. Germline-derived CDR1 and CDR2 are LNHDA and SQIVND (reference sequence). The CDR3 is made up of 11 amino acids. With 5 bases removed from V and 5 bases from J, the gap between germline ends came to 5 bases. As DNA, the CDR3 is TGTGCCAGTAGTTGGGGAGATACGCAGTATTTT. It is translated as CASSWGDTQYF.

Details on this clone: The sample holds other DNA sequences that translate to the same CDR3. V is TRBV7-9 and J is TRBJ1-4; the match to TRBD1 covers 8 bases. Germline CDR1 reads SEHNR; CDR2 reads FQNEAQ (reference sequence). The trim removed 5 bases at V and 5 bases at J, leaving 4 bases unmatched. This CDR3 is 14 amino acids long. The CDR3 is CASSRDRGNEKLFF. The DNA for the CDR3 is TGTGCCAGCAGCCGCGACAGGGGAAATGAAAAACTGTTTTTT.

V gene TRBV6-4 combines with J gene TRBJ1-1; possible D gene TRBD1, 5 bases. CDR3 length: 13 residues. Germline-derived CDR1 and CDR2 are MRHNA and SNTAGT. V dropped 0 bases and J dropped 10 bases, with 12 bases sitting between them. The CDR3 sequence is CASSDSYQGRAFF. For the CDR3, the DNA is TGTGCCAGCAGTGACTCGTATCAGGGAAGAGCTTTCTTT.

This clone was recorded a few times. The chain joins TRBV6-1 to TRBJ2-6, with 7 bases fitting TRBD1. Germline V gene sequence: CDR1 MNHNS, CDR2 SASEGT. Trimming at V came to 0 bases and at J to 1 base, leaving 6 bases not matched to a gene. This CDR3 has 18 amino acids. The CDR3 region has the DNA TGTGCCAGCAGTGAAGCTGTGGGACAGCTTTCTGGGGCCAACGTCCTGACTTTC. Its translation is CASSEAVGQLSGANVLTF.

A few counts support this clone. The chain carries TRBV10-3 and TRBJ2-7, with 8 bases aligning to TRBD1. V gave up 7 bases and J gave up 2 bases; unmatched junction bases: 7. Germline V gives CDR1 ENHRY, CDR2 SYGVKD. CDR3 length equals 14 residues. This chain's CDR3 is CAIKGTGDTYEQYF. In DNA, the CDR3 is TGTGCCATCAAGGGGACAGGCGATACCTACGAGCAGTACTTC.

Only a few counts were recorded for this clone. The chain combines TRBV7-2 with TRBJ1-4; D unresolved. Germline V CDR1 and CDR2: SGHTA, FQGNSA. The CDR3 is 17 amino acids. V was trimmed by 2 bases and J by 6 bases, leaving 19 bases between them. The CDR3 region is CASSLRITGSGHEKLFF. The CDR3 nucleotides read TGTGCCAGCAGCTTAAGAATCACTGGCAGCGGGCATGAAAAACTGTTTTTT.

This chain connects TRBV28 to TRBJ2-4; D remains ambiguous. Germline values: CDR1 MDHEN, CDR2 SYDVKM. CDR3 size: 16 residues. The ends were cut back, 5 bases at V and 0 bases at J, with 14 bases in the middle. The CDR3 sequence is CASSLRKGIAKNIQYF. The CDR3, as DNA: TGTGCCAGCAGTCTCCGTAAGGGCATAGCCAAAAACATTCAGTACTTC. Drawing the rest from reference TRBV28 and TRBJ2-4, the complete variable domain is DVKVTQSSRYLVKRTGEKVFLECVQDMDHENMFWYRQDPGLGLRLIYFSYDVKMKEKGDIPEGYSVSREKKERFSLILESASTNQTSMYLCASSLRKGIAKNIQYFGAGTRLSVL.

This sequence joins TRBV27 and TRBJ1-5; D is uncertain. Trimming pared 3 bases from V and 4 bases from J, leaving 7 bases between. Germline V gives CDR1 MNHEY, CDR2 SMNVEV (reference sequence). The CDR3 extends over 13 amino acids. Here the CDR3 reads CASSLLGNQPQHF. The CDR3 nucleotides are TGTGCCAGCAGTTTGTTAGGAAATCAGCCCCAGCATTTT.

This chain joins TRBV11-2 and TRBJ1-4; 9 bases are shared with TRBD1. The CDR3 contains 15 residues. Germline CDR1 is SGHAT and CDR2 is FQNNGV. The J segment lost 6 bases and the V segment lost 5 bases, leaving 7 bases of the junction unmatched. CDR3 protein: CASSDHRGLDEKLFF. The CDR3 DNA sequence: TGTGCCAGCAGCGACCACAGGGGGCTAGATGAAAAACTGTTTTTT.

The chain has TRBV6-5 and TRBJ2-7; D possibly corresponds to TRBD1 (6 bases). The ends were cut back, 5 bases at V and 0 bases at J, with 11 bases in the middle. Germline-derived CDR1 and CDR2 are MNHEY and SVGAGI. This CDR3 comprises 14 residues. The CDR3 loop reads CASSPADSSYEQYF. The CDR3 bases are TGTGCCAGCAGTCCAGCGGACAGCTCCTACGAGCAGTACTTC.

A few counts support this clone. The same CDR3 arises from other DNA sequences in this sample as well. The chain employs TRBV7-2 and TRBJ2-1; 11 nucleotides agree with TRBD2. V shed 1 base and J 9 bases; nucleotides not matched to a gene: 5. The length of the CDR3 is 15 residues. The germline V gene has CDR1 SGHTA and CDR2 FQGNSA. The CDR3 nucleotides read TGTGCCAGCAGCTTAGTAGCGGGAGGGCCTGGTGAGCAGTTCTTC. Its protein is CASSLVAGGPGEQFF.

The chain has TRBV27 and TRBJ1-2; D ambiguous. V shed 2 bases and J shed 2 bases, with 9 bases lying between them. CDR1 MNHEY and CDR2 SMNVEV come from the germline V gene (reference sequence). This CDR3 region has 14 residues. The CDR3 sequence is CASSLVAENYGYTF. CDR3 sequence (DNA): TGTGCCAGCAGTTTAGTTGCAGAGAACTATGGCTACACCTTC.

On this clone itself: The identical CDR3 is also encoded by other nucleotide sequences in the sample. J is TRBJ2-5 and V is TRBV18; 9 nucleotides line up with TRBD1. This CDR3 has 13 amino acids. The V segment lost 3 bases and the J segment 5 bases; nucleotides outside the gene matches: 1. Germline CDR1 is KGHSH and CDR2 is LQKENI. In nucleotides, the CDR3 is TGTGCCAGCTCACCCGGGACAGGGGAGACCCAGTACTTC. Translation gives CASSPGTGETQYF.

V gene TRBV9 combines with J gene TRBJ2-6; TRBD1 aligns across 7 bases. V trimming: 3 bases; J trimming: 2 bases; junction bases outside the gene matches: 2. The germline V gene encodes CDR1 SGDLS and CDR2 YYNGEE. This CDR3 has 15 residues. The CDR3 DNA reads TGTGCCAGCAGCGGTCAGGGGGCTGGGGCCAACGTCCTGACTTTC. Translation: CASSGQGAGANVLTF. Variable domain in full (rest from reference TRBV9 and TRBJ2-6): DSGVTQTPKHLITATGQRVTLRCSPRSGDLSVYWYQQSLDQGLQFLIQYYNGEERAKGNILERFSAQQFPDLHSELNLSSLELGDSALYFCASSGQGAGANVLTFGAGSRLTVL.

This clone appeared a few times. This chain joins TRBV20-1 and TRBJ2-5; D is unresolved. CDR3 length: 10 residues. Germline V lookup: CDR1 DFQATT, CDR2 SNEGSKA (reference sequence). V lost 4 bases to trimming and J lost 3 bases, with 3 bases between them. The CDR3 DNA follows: TGCAGTGCTAATGAAGAGACCCAGTACTTC. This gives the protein CSANEETQYF.

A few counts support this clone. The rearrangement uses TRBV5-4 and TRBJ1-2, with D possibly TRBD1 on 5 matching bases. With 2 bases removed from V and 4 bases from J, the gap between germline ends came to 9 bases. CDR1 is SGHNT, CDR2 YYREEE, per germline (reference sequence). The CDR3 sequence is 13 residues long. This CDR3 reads CASSFEQGYGYTF. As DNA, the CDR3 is TGTGCCAGCAGCTTTGAGCAGGGCTATGGCTACACCTTC.

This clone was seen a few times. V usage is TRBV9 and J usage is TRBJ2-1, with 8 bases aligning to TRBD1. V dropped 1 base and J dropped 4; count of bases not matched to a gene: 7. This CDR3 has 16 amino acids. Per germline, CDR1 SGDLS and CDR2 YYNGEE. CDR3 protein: CASSVTQGARYNEQFF. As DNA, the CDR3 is TGTGCCAGCAGCGTAACGCAGGGGGCGCGTTACAATGAGCAGTTCTTC.

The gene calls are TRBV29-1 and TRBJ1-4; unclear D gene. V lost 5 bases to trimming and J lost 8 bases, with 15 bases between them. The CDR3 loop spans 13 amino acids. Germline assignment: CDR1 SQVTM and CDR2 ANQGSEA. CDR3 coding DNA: TGCAGCGTTCCCGGGAGAAGTAGGGAAAAACTGTTTTTT. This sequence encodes CSVPGRSREKLFF.